This T cell receptor beta chain came from a study of CD8+ T cells in alopecia areata. Isolated RNA was reverse transcribed into cDNA used as the sequencing template. TCRdb keeps only in-frame clones here, not all; method: immunoSEQ multiplex PCR. There are 150,000 to 250,000 clones in the sample; roughly three fifths occur only once, and less than 4% lies in the top ten. This sample's treatment: oral pan-JAK inhibitor, 5-10 mg twice daily. The sample consisted of CD4+ T cells sorted from blood, taken at week 4, from a patient treated with tofacitinib. This TCR derives from a human donor with alopecia areata.

The CDR3 DNA follows: TGCGCCAGCAGCCAGGCCATTGACAGGGGAGGAATCAATGAGCAGTTCTTC. It codes for CASSQAIDRGGINEQFF. This rearrangement joins TRBV4-1 to TRBJ2-1; TRBD1 aligns across 8 bases. This CDR3 comprises 17 residues. Germline assignment: CDR1 MGHRA and CDR2 YSYEKL. With 3 bases clipped from V and 6 bases from J, the junction kept 13 bases outside the gene matches.